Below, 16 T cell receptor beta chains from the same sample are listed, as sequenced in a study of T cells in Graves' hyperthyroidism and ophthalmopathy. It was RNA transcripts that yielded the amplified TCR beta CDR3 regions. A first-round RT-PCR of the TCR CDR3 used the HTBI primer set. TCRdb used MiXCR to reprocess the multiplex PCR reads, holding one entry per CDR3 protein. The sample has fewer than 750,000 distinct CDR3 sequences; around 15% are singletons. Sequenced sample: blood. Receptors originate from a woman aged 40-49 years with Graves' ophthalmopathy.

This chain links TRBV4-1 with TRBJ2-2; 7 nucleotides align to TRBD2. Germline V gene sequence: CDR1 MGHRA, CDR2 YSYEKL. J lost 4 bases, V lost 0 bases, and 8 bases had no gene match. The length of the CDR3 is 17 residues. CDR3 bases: TGCGCCAGCAGCCAAGAGATTGCGGGAGTTGTCACCGGGGAGCTGTTTTTT. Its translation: CASSQEIAGVVTGELFF.

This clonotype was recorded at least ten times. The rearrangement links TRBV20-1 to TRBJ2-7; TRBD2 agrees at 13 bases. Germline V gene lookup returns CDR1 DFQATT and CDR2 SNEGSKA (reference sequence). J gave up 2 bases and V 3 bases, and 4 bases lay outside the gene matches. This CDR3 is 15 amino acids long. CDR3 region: CSARRTSGGPYEQYF. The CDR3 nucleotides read TGCAGTGCTAGGAGGACTAGCGGGGGCCCCTACGAGCAGTACTTC.

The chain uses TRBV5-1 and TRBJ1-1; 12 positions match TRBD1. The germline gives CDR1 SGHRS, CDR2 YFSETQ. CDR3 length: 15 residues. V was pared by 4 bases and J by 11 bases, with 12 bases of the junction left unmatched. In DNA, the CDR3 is TGCGCCAGCAGCCTAGCCGGGACAGGGGGCGATCGGGCTTTCTTT. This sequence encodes CASSLAGTGGDRAFF.

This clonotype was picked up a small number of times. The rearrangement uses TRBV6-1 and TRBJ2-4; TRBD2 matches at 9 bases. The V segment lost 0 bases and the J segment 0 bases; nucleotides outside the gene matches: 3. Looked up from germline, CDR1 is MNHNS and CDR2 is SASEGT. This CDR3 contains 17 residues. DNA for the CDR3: TGTGCCAGCAGTGAAGCGCGGGGGGGCCTAGCCAAAAACATTCAGTACTTC. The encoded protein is CASSEARGGLAKNIQYF.

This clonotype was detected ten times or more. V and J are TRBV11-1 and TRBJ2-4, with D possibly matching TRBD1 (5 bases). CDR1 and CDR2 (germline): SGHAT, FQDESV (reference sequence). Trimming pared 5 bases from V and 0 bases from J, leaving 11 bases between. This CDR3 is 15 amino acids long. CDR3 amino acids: CASSPDTLAKNIQYF. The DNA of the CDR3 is TGTGCCAGCAGCCCGGACACATTAGCCAAAAACATTCAGTACTTC.

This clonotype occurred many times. The CDR3 region has the DNA TGTGCCAGTAAGACAGGACCGGACTATGGCTACACCTTC. Translated: CASKTGPDYGYTF. The chain carries TRBV12-3 or TRBV12-4 and TRBJ1-2; possibly TRBD1 for D (6 bases). The CDR3 spans 13 residues. The V and J ends lost 9 bases and 3 bases respectively, with 14 bases between them.

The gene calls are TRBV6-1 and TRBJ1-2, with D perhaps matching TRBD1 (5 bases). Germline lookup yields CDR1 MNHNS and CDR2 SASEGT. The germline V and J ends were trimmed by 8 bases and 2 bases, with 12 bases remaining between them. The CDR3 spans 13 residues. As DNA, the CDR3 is TGTGCCAGCGGACTGGGACGAAACTATGGCTACACCTTC. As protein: CASGLGRNYGYTF.

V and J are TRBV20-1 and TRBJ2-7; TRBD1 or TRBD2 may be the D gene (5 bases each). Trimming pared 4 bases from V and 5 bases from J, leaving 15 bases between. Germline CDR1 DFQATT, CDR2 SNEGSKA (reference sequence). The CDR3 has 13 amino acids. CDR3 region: CSAIPGSRDEQYF. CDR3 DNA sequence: TGCAGTGCTATTCCAGGGAGTAGGGACGAGCAGTACTTC.

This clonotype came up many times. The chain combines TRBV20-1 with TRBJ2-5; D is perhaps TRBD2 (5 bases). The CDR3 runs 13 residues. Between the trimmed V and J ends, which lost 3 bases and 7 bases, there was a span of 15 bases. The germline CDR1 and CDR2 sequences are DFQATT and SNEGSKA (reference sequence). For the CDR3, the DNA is TGCAGTGCTAGGCTAGCCGGATTAGGGACCCAGTACTTC. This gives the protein CSARLAGLGTQYF.

CDR3 DNA sequence: TGTGCCAGCAGCGTAGGTAGCCTAGCGGGGGCAGGCGAGCAGTACTTC. This translates into CASSVGSLAGAGEQYF. This chain links TRBV6-2 or TRBV6-3 with TRBJ2-7; 10 positions agree with TRBD2. Germline CDR1 MNHEY, CDR2 SVGEGT. CDR3 length equals 16 residues. J lost 6 bases, V lost 6 bases, and 14 bases had no gene match.

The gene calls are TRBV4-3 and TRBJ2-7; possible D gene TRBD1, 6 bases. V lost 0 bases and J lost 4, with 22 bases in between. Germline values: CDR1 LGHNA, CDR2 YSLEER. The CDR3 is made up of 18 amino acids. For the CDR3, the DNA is TGCGCCAGCAGCCAAGACGTGGCCAGGGGATTTGAGAGATACGAGCAGTACTTC. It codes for CASSQDVARGFERYEQYF.

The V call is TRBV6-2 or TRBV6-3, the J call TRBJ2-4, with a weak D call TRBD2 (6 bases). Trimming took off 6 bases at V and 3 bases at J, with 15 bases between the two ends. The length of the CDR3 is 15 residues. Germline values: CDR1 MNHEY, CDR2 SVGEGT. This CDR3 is CASRGGVAVKNIQYF. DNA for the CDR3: TGTGCCAGCAGGGGGGGAGTGGCGGTCAAAAACATTCAGTACTTC.

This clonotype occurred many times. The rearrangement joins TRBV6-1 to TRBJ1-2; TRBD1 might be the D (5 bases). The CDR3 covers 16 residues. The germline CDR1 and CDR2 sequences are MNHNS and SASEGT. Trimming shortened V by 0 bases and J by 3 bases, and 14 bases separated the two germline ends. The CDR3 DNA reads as TGTGCCAGCAGTGAAGCGCGCAGGGCAAAAGACTATGGCTACACCTTC. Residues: CASSEARRAKDYGYTF.

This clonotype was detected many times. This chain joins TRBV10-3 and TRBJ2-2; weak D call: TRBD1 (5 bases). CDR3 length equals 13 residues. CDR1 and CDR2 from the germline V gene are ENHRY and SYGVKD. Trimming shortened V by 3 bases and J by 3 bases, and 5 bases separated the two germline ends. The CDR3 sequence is CAISEQDTGELFF. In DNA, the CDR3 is TGTGCCATCAGTGAACAGGACACCGGGGAGCTGTTTTTT.

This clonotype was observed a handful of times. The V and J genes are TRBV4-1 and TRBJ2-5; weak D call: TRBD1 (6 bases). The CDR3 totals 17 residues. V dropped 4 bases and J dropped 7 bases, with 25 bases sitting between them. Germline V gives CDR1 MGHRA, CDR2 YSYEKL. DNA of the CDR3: TGCGCCAGCAGCCTCTCGCCCACAGGGTCCGAGGAACGGACCCAGTACTTC. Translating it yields CASSLSPTGSEERTQYF.

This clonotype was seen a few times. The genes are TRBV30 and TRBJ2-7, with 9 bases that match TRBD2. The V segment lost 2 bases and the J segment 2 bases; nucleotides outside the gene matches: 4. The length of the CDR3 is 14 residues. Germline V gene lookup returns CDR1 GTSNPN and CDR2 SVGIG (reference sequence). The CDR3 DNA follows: TGTGCCTGGAGTACCTTAGCGGGAGCCTACGAGCAGTACTTC. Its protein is CAWSTLAGAYEQYF.